This entry lists 27 T cell receptor beta chains sequenced from one sample in a study of cytomegalovirus exposure and HLA in healthy donors. Both 60 Vbeta primers and 13 Jbeta primers went into the PCR. TCRdb's copy holds only in-frame clones and misses some; the assay was immunoSEQ multiplex PCR. The data show approximately 170,000 clones, 55% to 70% seen once. Sequenced material: PBMCs. These receptors were taken from a woman aged 40-49 years in good health and CMV-seropositive.

This sequence joins TRBV28 and TRBJ2-7; possible D gene TRBD1, 6 bases. V gave up 4 bases and J gave up 7 bases, with 20 bases separating them. This CDR3 contains 15 residues. Germline CDR1 MDHEN, CDR2 SYDVKM. CDR3 nucleotides: TGTGCCAGCAGTTCTTCCGTTGGGACATTCTTGGAGCAGTACTTC. This translates into CASSSSVGTFLEQYF.

The gene calls are TRBV4-3 and TRBJ2-1; D not resolved. Trimming pared 0 bases from V and 2 bases from J, leaving 2 bases between. CDR1 LGHNA and CDR2 YSLEER come from the germline V gene. The CDR3 has 13 residues. CDR3 DNA: TGCGCCAGCAGCCAAGACACCTACAATGAGCAGTTCTTC. Amino acid sequence: CASSQDTYNEQFF.

V gene TRBV29-1 combines with J gene TRBJ2-3; no firm D call. The germline V gene has CDR1 SQVTM and CDR2 ANQGSEA. This CDR3 contains 12 residues. With 4 bases removed from V and 2 bases from J, the gap between germline ends came to 7 bases. In DNA form, the CDR3 reads TGCAGCGTTGGGTCGGTCACAGATACGCAGTATTTT. Protein product: CSVGSVTDTQYF.

The V call is TRBV10-3, the J call TRBJ2-7; D is perhaps TRBD1 or TRBD2 (7 bases each). The CDR3 consists of 15 residues. Germline loops: CDR1 ENHRY, CDR2 SYGVKD. V lost 8 bases to trimming and J lost 3 bases, with 20 bases between them. The CDR3 loop is CAIRGGAGGNYEQYF. CDR3 DNA sequence: TGTGCCATCCGTGGGGGGGCAGGGGGGAACTACGAGCAGTACTTC.

To note about this clone: The same CDR3 can be traced to other DNA sequences in this sample. V and J are TRBV7-2 and TRBJ2-7, with a tentative D call TRBD1 (6 bases). Deletions cut 2 bases from V and 4 bases from J, with 6 bases between. Per germline, CDR1 SGHTA and CDR2 FQGNSA. The CDR3 covers 12 residues. CDR3 region: CASSLQGYEQYF. The CDR3 DNA sequence: TGTGCCAGCAGCTTACAGGGGTACGAGCAGTACTTC.

The chain combines TRBV4-1 with TRBJ1-2; no firm D call. CDR3 size: 16 residues. Germline assignment: CDR1 MGHRA and CDR2 YSYEKL. Trimming pared 0 bases from V and 3 bases from J, leaving 14 bases between. The DNA of the CDR3 is TGCGCCAGCAGCCAAGATCGAGATGTGGGAGACTATGGCTACACCTTC. This sequence encodes CASSQDRDVGDYGYTF.

The CDR3 region is CASSPGLAGGPGYEQYF. CDR3 in DNA: TGTGCCAGCAGCCCCGGACTAGCGGGGGGGCCAGGATACGAGCAGTACTTC. The chain has TRBV7-6 and TRBJ2-7, with 15 bases identical to TRBD2. V lost 5 bases and J lost 4; bases outside the gene matches: 9. This CDR3 spans 17 amino acids. Germline CDR1 is SGHVS and CDR2 is FNYEAQ.

The chain recombines TRBV28 with TRBJ1-2, with a tentative D call TRBD1 (6 bases). With 4 bases removed from V and 1 base from J, the gap between germline ends came to 10 bases. CDR1 is MDHEN and CDR2 is SYDVKM in the germline V gene. The CDR3 contains 14 residues. The CDR3 DNA reads as TGTGCCAGCAGTTACAGGGCGGGTAACTATGGCTACACCTTC. It specifies CASSYRAGNYGYTF.

This clone was counted between two and nine times. The chain employs TRBV10-1 and TRBJ2-3; D not resolved. The CDR3 length is 9 residues. Trimming took 7 bases from V and 11 from J, leaving 7 bases between them. Germline CDR1 and CDR2: WNHNN and SYGVQD (reference sequence). Written as DNA, the CDR3 is TGCGCCAGCAATCGGAGGCAGTATTTT. Its protein product is CASNRRQYF.

A note on this clone: Germline is not matched at one junction end, which may reflect a read error. J is TRBJ2-5 and V is TRBV7-7; 7 bases agree with TRBD1. Germline V gene lookup returns CDR1 SSHAT and CDR2 FNYEAQ (reference sequence). This CDR3 has 15 amino acids. The CDR3: CASSLGGRGSETQYF. In DNA, the CDR3 is TGTGCTAGCAGCTTGGGCGGCAGGGGGTCGGAGACCCAGTACTTC.

This clone was observed a few times. The chain is built from TRBV4-1 and TRBJ1-1; 8 bases line up with TRBD1. Germline V gene lookup returns CDR1 MGHRA and CDR2 YSYEKL. This CDR3 has 17 residues. The trim removed 1 base at V and 8 bases at J, leaving 15 bases unmatched. In DNA, the CDR3 is TGCGCCAGCAGCCAAGTAGATGGGGGCAGGGGGCGTTTGGAAGCTTTCTTT. Translated: CASSQVDGGRGRLEAFF.

The genes are TRBV19 and TRBJ1-4; D is perhaps TRBD1 (5 bases). There are 14 residues in the CDR3. V shed 5 bases and J shed 3 bases, with 10 bases lying between them. Germline-derived CDR1 and CDR2 are LNHDA and SQIVND (reference sequence). CDR3 loop: CASSVQGSNEKLFF. For the CDR3, the DNA is TGTGCCAGTAGTGTTCAGGGATCTAATGAAAAACTGTTTTTT.

The chain carries TRBV28 and TRBJ1-5; D gene ambiguous. The germline V gene encodes CDR1 MDHEN and CDR2 SYDVKM. The CDR3 runs to 13 residues. Between the trimmed V and J ends, which lost 5 bases and 8 bases, there was a span of 13 bases. CDR3 coding DNA: TGTGCCAGCAGTGAAGAGAATTTGAAGCCCCAGCATTTT. Translation gives CASSEENLKPQHF.

The rearrangement links TRBV5-1 to TRBJ2-3; 7 bases are a match to TRBD2. The CDR3 covers 17 residues. V shed 2 bases and J 0 bases; nucleotides not matched to a gene: 9. CDR1 SGHRS and CDR2 YFSETQ come from the germline V gene. The CDR3: CASSFPPSGPSTDTQYF. The CDR3, as DNA: TGCGCCAGCAGCTTCCCCCCTAGCGGACCTAGCACAGATACGCAGTATTTT.

The rearrangement joins TRBV28 to TRBJ1-1; D is unresolved. This CDR3 has 13 residues. The V end lost 5 bases, the J end lost 1 base, and 8 bases lay between the germline ends. The germline V gene has CDR1 MDHEN and CDR2 SYDVKM. In nucleotides, the CDR3 is TGTGCCAGCAGTGATTCCAGGAACACTGAAGCTTTCTTT. Translation gives CASSDSRNTEAFF.

The chain carries TRBV28 and TRBJ2-7; 7 nucleotides line up with TRBD1. J was trimmed by 5 bases and V by 3 bases; bases with no gene match: 7. CDR1 is MDHEN, CDR2 SYDVKM, per germline. The CDR3 sequence is 14 residues long. The CDR3 reads CASSLLGGGHEQYF. The CDR3 DNA reads TGTGCCAGCAGTTTGCTAGGGGGCGGCCACGAGCAGTACTTC.

The V gene is TRBV7-3, the J gene TRBJ2-7, with 10 bases aligning to TRBD1. V lost 5 bases to trimming and J lost 7 bases; unmatched junction nucleotides: 20. This CDR3 spans 18 amino acids. Per germline, CDR1 SGHTA and CDR2 FQGTGA. CDR3 sequence reads: CASSHPPSGDRGSREQYF. The CDR3 bases are TGTGCCAGCAGCCACCCGCCTTCAGGGGACAGGGGAAGTAGGGAGCAGTACTTC.

The gene calls are TRBV5-8 and TRBJ1-2, with a tentative D call TRBD1 (5 bases). Germline CDR1 SGHTS, CDR2 YDEGEE. V lost 0 bases and J lost 8, with 11 bases in between. The CDR3 sequence is 13 residues long. The DNA of the CDR3 is TGTGCCAGCAGCTTGGGCAGGGCCCGGGGCTACACCTTC. Its protein product is CASSLGRARGYTF.

This clone was recorded once. Germline is not matched at one junction end, which may reflect a read error. The V call is TRBV2, the J call TRBJ2-7, with D possibly being TRBD2 (5 bases). The CDR3 is 16 residues long. CDR1 is SNHLY and CDR2 is FYNNEI in the germline V gene. The CDR3 nucleotides read TGTGCCAGCAGTGAAGAGCGGCCCCAGGACGGCTACGGGCAGTACTTC. This translates into CASSEERPQDGYGQYF.

The genes are TRBV5-5 and TRBJ2-5; 11 bases line up with TRBD1. The end of the DNA is better explained by TRBJ2-7, so the J call may be wrong. CDR3 length equals 15 residues. Germline V lookup: CDR1 SGHKS, CDR2 YYEKEE (reference sequence). The CDR3 nucleotides are TGTGCCAGCAGCTTGGTTGGGACAGGGGGAAACGAGCAGTACTTC. Protein sequence: CASSLVGTGGNEQYF.

This chain links TRBV28 with TRBJ2-2; the D gene is possibly TRBD2 (6 bases). Per the germline V gene, CDR1 is MDHEN and CDR2 is SYDVKM. The CDR3 is 17 amino acids. Trimming took off 2 bases at V and 0 bases at J, with 13 bases between the two ends. CDR3 sequence reads: CASSLRLGLSNTGELFF. For the CDR3, the DNA is TGTGCCAGCAGTTTACGGCTGGGACTCTCGAACACCGGGGAGCTGTTTTTT. The variable domain in full, with the rest retrieved from reference TRBV28 and TRBJ2-2, is DVKVTQSSRYLVKRTGEKVFLECVQDMDHENMFWYRQDPGLGLRLIYFSYDVKMKEKGDIPEGYSVSREKKERFSLILESASTNQTSMYLCASSLRLGLSNTGELFFGEGSRLTVL.

This clone has more than one count but fewer than ten. The chain joins TRBV9 to TRBJ1-2, with TRBD1 as a possible D gene (6 bases). The V end lost 3 bases, the J end lost 7 bases, and 16 bases lay between the germline ends. This CDR3 is 14 amino acids long. Germline CDR1 is SGDLS and CDR2 is YYNGEE. The CDR3 loop is CASSGRQAVGGYTF. The CDR3 DNA sequence: TGTGCCAGCAGCGGACGACAGGCGGTAGGTGGCTACACCTTC.

The V gene is TRBV6-1, the J gene TRBJ1-4; a weak D match, TRBD1 (6 bases). CDR3 length equals 14 residues. Trimming stripped 1 base from V and 7 bases from J, with 10 bases between. Germline V CDR1 and CDR2: MNHNS, SASEGT. CDR3 DNA: TGTGCCAGCAGTGAAGGCAGGGGCGGTGAAAAACTGTTTTTT. Translation gives CASSEGRGGEKLFF.

This clone is a singleton in its sample. The same CDR3 can be traced to other DNA sequences in this sample. The J gene is TRBJ2-7, the V gene TRBV7-2, with D unclear. Trimming removed 3 bases at V and 7 bases at J, with 7 bases between. The CDR3 runs to 11 residues. Germline CDR1 reads SGHTA; CDR2 reads FQGNSA. The CDR3 DNA reads as TGTGCCAGCAGCTTGCGTTATGAGCAGTACTTC. Translated: CASSLRYEQYF.

This clone was counted between two and nine times. CDR3 nucleotides: TGCGCCAGCAGTCAGGACTACCCGAACACCGGGGAGCTGTTTTTT. Protein: CASSQDYPNTGELFF. The chain employs TRBV4-3 and TRBJ2-2, with a weak D call TRBD2 (6 bases). The ends were cut back, 6 bases at V and 0 bases at J, with 11 bases in the middle. The germline V gene has CDR1 LGHNA and CDR2 YSLEER. This CDR3 is 15 amino acids long.

This clone showed up just a few times. This sequence joins TRBV29-1 and TRBJ1-4; D is perhaps TRBD1 (6 bases). Trimming removed 4 bases at V and 8 bases at J, with 11 bases between. The length of the CDR3 is 12 residues. Germline assignment: CDR1 SQVTM and CDR2 ANQGSEA. Here the CDR3 reads CSVGRQGEKLFF. CDR3 sequence (DNA): TGCAGCGTTGGTAGGCAGGGGGAAAAACTGTTTTTT.

This clone was recorded a few times. The chain joins TRBV25-1 to TRBJ1-3; 9 bases are a match to TRBD1. The CDR3 consists of 15 residues. V was pared by 8 bases and J by 0 bases, with 5 bases of the junction left unmatched. Germline values: CDR1 MGHDK, CDR2 SYGVNS. This CDR3 reads CASRPDRGSGNTIYF. CDR3 in DNA: TGTGCCAGCCGTCCGGACAGGGGCTCTGGAAACACCATATATTTT.